Presented here are 30 T cell receptor beta chains from one specimen sequenced in a study of post-analysis software for immune sequencing data. Broader study findings: A few TRBV segments appeared more often in patients than in controls, and TRBV5-6, TRBV5-1 and TRBV20-1 were among these.

Sequencing libraries made from TCR beta cDNA carried unique molecular identifiers. TCRdb re-called the PCR reads through MiXCR, storing one row per CDR3 protein. This table holds approximately 690,000 distinct CDR3 sequences, roughly three fifths found once. No antigen is known for these receptors. The sample taken for sequencing was blood. The origin of the receptors is a girl aged 2 to 9 with multiple sclerosis.

The rearrangement uses TRBV5-1 and TRBJ2-5; D remains ambiguous. This CDR3 has 11 amino acids. V lost 7 bases, J lost 5 bases, and 9 bases lay in between. The V gene's germline CDR1 is SGHRS and CDR2 YFSETQ. CDR3 protein: CASWFNETQYF. As DNA, the CDR3 is TGCGCCAGCTGGTTTAACGAGACCCAGTACTTC. Full variable domain (outside the CDR3, taken from reference TRBV5-1 and TRBJ2-5): KAGVTQTPRYLIKTRGQQVTLSCSPISGHRSVSWYQQTPGQGLQFLFEYFSETQRNKGNFPGRFSGRQFSNSRSEMNVSTLELGDSALYLCASWFNETQYFGPGTRLLVL.

The J gene is TRBJ1-2, the V gene TRBV12-3 or TRBV12-4, with no clear D. The CDR3 contains 10 residues. V lost 8 bases, J lost 5 bases, and 6 bases lay in between. For the CDR3, the DNA is TGTGCCAGCGCCGGTTATGGCTACACCTTC. Residues: CASAGYGYTF.

The chain combines TRBV20-1 with TRBJ2-3, with TRBD2 matching 8 bases. The germline gives CDR1 DFQATT, CDR2 SNEGSKA (reference sequence). The CDR3 length is 12 residues. After removal of 7 bases from V and 7 bases from J, the junction contained 7 bases not matched to a gene. The CDR3 sequence is CSVPREGYTQYF. CDR3 sequence (DNA): TGCAGTGTACCCCGGGAGGGGTATACGCAGTATTTT.

The V and J genes are TRBV28 and TRBJ2-3, with D possibly being TRBD1 (6 bases). Germline loops: CDR1 MDHEN, CDR2 SYDVKM. The length of the CDR3 is 15 residues. The ends were cut back, 5 bases at V and 2 bases at J, with 14 bases in the middle. The CDR3 protein is CASSIDRSYTDTQYF. Written as DNA, the CDR3 is TGTGCCAGCAGTATTGACAGGTCCTACACAGATACGCAGTATTTT.

This rearrangement joins TRBV7-2 to TRBJ2-3; 10 bases fit TRBD2. This CDR3 spans 16 amino acids. V trimming: 5 bases; J trimming: 0 bases; junction bases outside the gene matches: 5. In germline, CDR1 is SGHTA, CDR2 FQGNSA. CDR3 coding DNA: TGTGCCAGCAGCCAGATAGCGGGGGGTAGCACAGATACGCAGTATTTT. Its protein product is CASSQIAGGSTDTQYF.

V and J are TRBV5-1 and TRBJ1-1; unclear D gene. V shed 4 bases and J shed 0 bases, with 13 bases lying between them. Germline V CDR1 and CDR2: SGHRS, YFSETQ. This CDR3 contains 15 residues. CDR3 in DNA: TGCGCCAGCAGCAGAGACGGTGAGATGAACACTGAAGCTTTCTTT. Protein: CASSRDGEMNTEAFF.

The gene calls are TRBV20-1 and TRBJ2-7, with 7 bases fitting TRBD1. V shed 5 bases, J shed 5 bases, and the junction held 9 bases outside the gene matches. Germline-derived CDR1 and CDR2 are DFQATT and SNEGSKA (reference sequence). The length of the CDR3 is 13 residues. CDR3 sequence (DNA): TGCAGTGCTTTACAGGGGTCAACCCACGAGCAGTACTTC. This sequence encodes CSALQGSTHEQYF.

The genes are TRBV20-1 and TRBJ1-5; a weak D match, TRBD1 (6 bases). V was pared by 1 base and J by 6 bases, with 10 bases between. This CDR3 region has 13 residues. CDR1 and CDR2 from the germline V gene are DFQATT and SNEGSKA (reference sequence). CDR3 amino acids: CSARGTVSQPQHF. As DNA, the CDR3 is TGCAGTGCTAGAGGGACAGTCAGTCAGCCCCAGCATTTT.

The chain couples TRBV4-3 to TRBJ1-2; perhaps TRBD1 as D (5 bases). Germline assignment: CDR1 LGHNA and CDR2 YSLEER. Trimming took off 0 bases at V and 8 bases at J, with 19 bases between the two ends. The CDR3 sequence is 16 residues long. The CDR3 DNA sequence: TGCGCCAGCAGCCAAGAGTCAGGGTTGGGAGGAGGCGGCTACACCTTC. It translates to CASSQESGLGGGGYTF.

This chain connects TRBV7-3 to TRBJ2-3, with 9 bases fitting TRBD2. V dropped 6 bases and J dropped 2; count of bases not matched to a gene: 12. Germline V gene sequence: CDR1 SGHTA, CDR2 FQGTGA. This CDR3 region has 17 residues. The CDR3 DNA reads TGTGCCAGCAGTCTTACGGCCCTAGCGGGGCTCACAGATACGCAGTATTTT. Its translation: CASSLTALAGLTDTQYF.

This clonotype was detected a few times. As DNA, the CDR3 is TGTGCCAGCAGCGTCACTAGTAGTTCCTACAATGAGCAGTTCTTC. This sequence encodes CASSVTSSSYNEQFF. The chain is built from TRBV7-2 and TRBJ2-1, with D perhaps TRBD2 (5 bases). The CDR3 is made up of 15 amino acids. The germline V and J ends were trimmed by 5 bases and 1 base, with 12 bases remaining between them. The germline CDR1 and CDR2 sequences are SGHTA and FQGNSA.

As DNA, the CDR3 is TGTGCCAGCAGCCTGCTTCTCAGGGGGCTAGCGGGCCGCAATGAGCAGTTCTTC. This codes for CASSLLLRGLAGRNEQFF. The V gene is TRBV3-1, the J gene TRBJ2-1; D possibly matches TRBD1 or TRBD2 (8 bases each). The germline V gene encodes CDR1 LGHDT and CDR2 YNNKEL (reference sequence). CDR3 length equals 18 residues. V dropped 4 bases and J dropped 6 bases, with 25 bases sitting between them.

This clonotype was recorded a few times. The V and J genes are TRBV13 and TRBJ1-2, with 9 bases fitting TRBD1. V lost 3 bases and J lost 0; bases outside the gene matches: 11. Germline V CDR1 and CDR2: PRHDT, FYEKMQ (reference sequence). The CDR3 runs 18 residues. As DNA, the CDR3 is TGTGCCAGCAGCTTGGAACGGGACAGGGTTCTTTCTAACTATGGCTACACCTTC. This gives the protein CASSLERDRVLSNYGYTF.

The rearrangement links TRBV11-3 to TRBJ2-1; 9 bases are shared with TRBD2. Looked up from germline, CDR1 is SGHNT and CDR2 is YENEEA. This CDR3 has 14 residues. The V gene end was trimmed by 3 bases and the J gene end by 8 bases; junction bases not matched to a gene: 5. CDR3 DNA sequence: TGTGCCAGCAGCTTGGGACTAGCTAACGATGAGCAGTTCTTC. As protein: CASSLGLANDEQFF.

V usage is TRBV9 and J usage is TRBJ2-1; a possible D gene is TRBD2 (7 bases). The V and J ends lost 0 bases and 9 bases respectively, with 25 bases between them. The germline gives CDR1 SGDLS, CDR2 YYNGEE. This CDR3 is 18 amino acids long. The CDR3 sequence: CASSVGPMGGRYQSEQFF. For the CDR3, the DNA is TGTGCCAGCAGCGTAGGTCCTATGGGGGGGCGTTATCAGAGTGAGCAGTTCTTC. Together with reference TRBV9 and TRBJ2-1, the CDR3 gives the full variable domain: DSGVTQTPKHLITATGQRVTLRCSPRSGDLSVYWYQQSLDQGLQFLIQYYNGEERAKGNILERFSAQQFPDLHSELNLSSLELGDSALYFCASSVGPMGGRYQSEQFFGPGTRLTVL.

The chain couples TRBV7-8 to TRBJ2-5; D gene unclear. V was trimmed by 0 bases and J by 5 bases, leaving 7 bases between them. Germline V gives CDR1 SGHVS, CDR2 FQNEAQ. The CDR3 has 13 amino acids. The CDR3 here is CASSLALTETQYF. The CDR3, as DNA: TGTGCCAGCAGCTTAGCGCTAACCGAGACCCAGTACTTC.

V usage is TRBV19 and J usage is TRBJ1-5, with TRBD1 matching 7 bases. The germline gives CDR1 LNHDA, CDR2 SQIVND (reference sequence). The CDR3 runs to 15 residues. V shed 0 bases and J 6 bases; nucleotides not matched to a gene: 5. CDR3 loop: CASSIDGQAPQPQHF. The CDR3 nucleotides are TGTGCCAGTAGTATAGATGGACAGGCGCCTCAGCCCCAGCATTTT.

This chain joins TRBV20-1 and TRBJ2-5, with a weak D call TRBD1 (6 bases). Trimming stripped 0 bases from V and 4 bases from J, with 15 bases between. This CDR3 spans 15 amino acids. The germline V gene encodes CDR1 DFQATT and CDR2 SNEGSKA (reference sequence). The CDR3: CSARDEQGYVETQYF. The CDR3 bases are TGCAGTGCTAGAGATGAACAGGGTTATGTAGAGACCCAGTACTTC.

As to this clonotype: The junction departs from germline at one end; a sequencing error may be responsible. V is TRBV15 and J is TRBJ1-2; TRBD1 might be the D (6 bases). There are 18 residues in the CDR3. Germline lookup yields CDR1 LNHNV and CDR2 YYDKDF (reference sequence). DNA for the CDR3: TGTGCCACCAGCCGCCACCTTGGGGGGGCACAATCTAACTTTGGCTACACCTTC. Translation gives CATSRHLGGAQSNFGYTF.

The chain couples TRBV14 to TRBJ2-7, with a possible D match to TRBD2 (6 bases). The CDR3 length is 15 residues. Per germline, CDR1 SGHDN and CDR2 FVKESK. V lost 4 bases and J 2 bases, leaving 15 bases between the germline ends. The CDR3 is CASSLSGLLPYEQYF. The CDR3 DNA sequence: TGTGCCAGCAGCCTGTCGGGACTCCTCCCCTACGAGCAGTACTTC.

This clonotype was observed once. One junction end does not reproduce the germline sequence, and a read error may be involved. This chain links TRBV12-3 or TRBV12-4 with TRBJ2-3; TRBD1 is a possible D gene (5 bases). CDR3 length equals 16 residues. In DNA, the CDR3 is TGTGCCAGCAGTTTAACCAGGGAAAAGACCACAGATGCGCAGTATTTT. The encoded protein is CASSLTREKTTDAQYF.

The rearrangement joins TRBV18 to TRBJ2-1, with 7 bases identical to TRBD1. The junction had 5 bases not matched to a gene; V was cut back by 3 bases and J by 3 bases. The CDR3 length is 15 residues. The germline V gene encodes CDR1 KGHSH and CDR2 LQKENI. The CDR3 sequence: CASSPWDSNYNEQFF. The DNA of the CDR3 is TGTGCCAGCTCACCGTGGGACAGTAACTACAATGAGCAGTTCTTC.

The CDR3 protein is CASSESTGYTQYF. The CDR3 nucleotides read TGCGCCAGCAGTGAGTCTACTGGCTATACGCAGTATTTT. J is TRBJ2-3 and V is TRBV10-1; D gene ambiguous. The CDR3 consists of 13 residues. V gave up 0 bases and J gave up 7 bases, with 8 bases separating them. Germline loops: CDR1 WNHNN, CDR2 SYGVQD (reference sequence).

This clonotype was found a few times. The chain joins TRBV29-1 to TRBJ2-1; D possibly corresponds to TRBD1 (5 bases). CDR1 is SQVTM, CDR2 ANQGSEA, per germline. Trimming stripped 4 bases from V and 8 bases from J, with 15 bases between. The CDR3 has 13 amino acids. CDR3 in amino acids: CSVVSQGRYEQFF. The CDR3 coding sequence is TGCAGCGTTGTGAGCCAGGGAAGGTATGAGCAGTTCTTC.

The sample holds a few counts of this clonotype. CDR3 region: CASSLGVMSGGADEQFF. For the CDR3, the DNA is TGTGCCAGCAGCTTAGGGGTGATGAGCGGGGGGGCCGATGAGCAGTTCTTC. This rearrangement joins TRBV7-7 to TRBJ2-1; TRBD2 matches 10 bases. V gave up 1 base and J gave up 8 bases; unmatched junction bases: 11. This CDR3 has 17 amino acids. Germline assignment: CDR1 SSHAT and CDR2 FNYEAQ (reference sequence).

The chain carries TRBV2 and TRBJ2-1; maybe TRBD1 (5 bases). Germline values: CDR1 SNHLY, CDR2 FYNNEI. V was shortened by 2 bases and J by 2 bases, with 10 bases between the two germline ends. The CDR3 loop spans 15 amino acids. CDR3 sequence reads: CASSESGWAYNEQFF. CDR3 in DNA: TGTGCCAGCAGTGAATCAGGGTGGGCCTACAATGAGCAGTTCTTC. Variable domain in full (rest from reference TRBV2 and TRBJ2-1): EPEVTQTPSHQVTQMGQEVILRCVPISNHLYFYWYRQILGQKVEFLVSFYNNEISEKSEIFDDQFSVERPDGSNFTLKIRSTKLEDSAMYFCASSESGWAYNEQFFGPGTRLTVL.

Only a few counts were recorded for this clonotype. The rearrangement joins TRBV20-1 to TRBJ2-1, with D perhaps matching TRBD2 (6 bases). This CDR3 is 12 amino acids long. Germline-derived CDR1 and CDR2 are DFQATT and SNEGSKA (reference sequence). V lost 6 bases and J 5 bases, leaving 11 bases between the germline ends. CDR3 in DNA: TGCAGTGCCTTAGCGGTAAACAATGAGCAGTTCTTC. It encodes CSALAVNNEQFF.

The chain joins TRBV6-2 or TRBV6-3 to TRBJ2-5; D is unresolved. The DNA end lines up better with TRBJ2-7; the J call may be wrong. The CDR3 totals 13 residues. Germline V gives CDR1 MNHEY, CDR2 SVGEGT. CDR3 in DNA: TGTGCCAGCAGCTACGGAGAAATGGACGAGCAGTACTTC. This sequence encodes CASSYGEMDEQYF.

The chain couples TRBV15 to TRBJ1-5; no firm D call. V dropped 4 bases and J dropped 2 bases, with 12 bases sitting between them. Germline values: CDR1 LNHNV, CDR2 YYDKDF (reference sequence). The CDR3 is 15 residues long. DNA of the CDR3: TGTGCCACCAGCATGACTAGGGAGGGCAATCAGCCCCAGCATTTT. Translation gives CATSMTREGNQPQHF.

The V gene is TRBV29-1, the J gene TRBJ1-1, with a tentative D call TRBD1 (5 bases). V was clipped by 4 bases and J by 5 bases, with 17 bases between them. Germline V gives CDR1 SQVTM, CDR2 ANQGSEA. The CDR3 runs to 14 residues. Here the CDR3 reads CSVAGAGKGTEAFF. The DNA of the CDR3 is TGCAGCGTTGCGGGAGCAGGAAAGGGGACTGAAGCTTTCTTT.